Listed below are T cell receptor beta chains from one sample, sequenced in a study of high-grade serous ovarian cancer treatment subgroups. The method was immunoSEQ multiplex PCR; TCRdb's version includes in-frame clones alone and lacks a portion of them. The table shows about 11,000 clones, with less than 90% occurring only once. Source material: tumor tissue. These receptor sequences come from a human donor with high-grade serous ovarian cancer. Each CDR3 is given with its conserved first and last residue. D genes are given only for firm matches. Rows may omit the clone size; those that give it use once, few, many or a size class.

clone_size: -; v_call: TRBV5-1; d_call: -; j_call: TRBJ2-7; cdr3_aa: CASSSVGEVNHEQYF; cdr3_nt: TGCGCCAGCAGCTCGGTAGGGGAGGTTAACCACGAGCAGTACTTC
clone_size: -; v_call: TRBV7-9; d_call: -; j_call: TRBJ2-3; cdr3_aa: CASSQLSGGSTDTQYF; cdr3_nt: TGTGCCAGCTCCCAGCTTAGTGGGGGGAGCACAGATACGCAGTATTTT
clone_size: -; v_call: TRBV6-4; d_call: TRBD2; j_call: TRBJ2-1; cdr3_aa: CASSAQGLASSNEQFF; cdr3_nt: TGTGCCAGCAGTGCCCAGGGACTAGCTTCAAGCAATGAGCAGTTCTTC
clone_size: -; v_call: TRBV19; d_call: TRBD2; j_call: TRBJ2-7; cdr3_aa: CASSIGLAAYEQYF; cdr3_nt: TGTGCCAGTAGTATCGGACTAGCGGCCTACGAGCAGTACTTC
clone_size: -; v_call: TRBV5-1; d_call: -; j_call: TRBJ1-3; cdr3_aa: CASSLEGSGNTIYF; cdr3_nt: TGCGCCAGCAGCTTGGAAGGCTCTGGAAACACCATATATTTT
clone_size: -; v_call: TRBV28; d_call: TRBD2; j_call: TRBJ2-2; cdr3_aa: CASSFWASGRRRVPGELFF; cdr3_nt: TGTGCCAGCAGTTTCTGGGCTAGCGGGAGAAGGAGGGTACCCGGGGAGCTGTTTTTT
clone_size: -; v_call: TRBV10-3; d_call: -; j_call: TRBJ2-6; cdr3_aa: CAIRETAISGANVLTF; cdr3_nt: TGTGCCATCAGAGAGACAGCGATCTCTGGGGCCAACGTCCTGACTTTC
clone_size: -; v_call: TRBV25-1; d_call: -; j_call: TRBJ2-7; cdr3_aa: CASSAFSQATYEQYF; cdr3_nt: TGTGCCAGCAGTGCCTTTTCACAGGCAACCTACGAGCAGTACTTC
clone_size: -; v_call: TRBV19; d_call: TRBD1; j_call: TRBJ1-1; cdr3_aa: CATGQAPNTEAFF; cdr3_nt: TGTGCCACAGGACAGGCTCCGAACACTGAAGCTTTCTTT
clone_size: -; v_call: TRBV5-4; d_call: -; j_call: TRBJ1-4; cdr3_aa: CASSSGGGNEKLFF; cdr3_nt: TGTGCCAGCAGCTCGGGGGGAGGTAATGAAAAACTGTTTTTT
clone_size: -; v_call: TRBV7-8; d_call: -; j_call: TRBJ2-4; cdr3_aa: CASSNMRGGRWGNIQYF; cdr3_nt: TGTGCCAGCAGCAACATGCGGGGCGGGCGCTGGGGAAACATTCAGTACTTC
clone_size: -; v_call: TRBV4-1; d_call: -; j_call: TRBJ1-4; cdr3_aa: CASSHSGGGRSTNEKLFF; cdr3_nt: TGCGCCAGCAGCCATTCCGGGGGGGGCCGGTCCACTAATGAAAAACTGTTTTTT
clone_size: -; v_call: TRBV6-4; d_call: -; j_call: TRBJ2-2; cdr3_aa: CASSDSTTGELFF; cdr3_nt: TGTGCCAGCAGTGACTCGACAACCGGGGAGCTGTTTTTT
clone_size: once; v_call: TRBV6-1; d_call: -; j_call: TRBJ2-7; cdr3_aa: CASSEGYQGAYEQYF; cdr3_nt: TGTGCCAGCAGTGAAGGATACCAGGGAGCCTACGAGCAGTACTTC
clone_size: -; v_call: TRBV9; d_call: TRBD1; j_call: TRBJ2-5; cdr3_aa: CASSVGATGAEETQYF; cdr3_nt: TGTGCCAGCAGCGTAGGAGCGACAGGGGCCGAGGAGACCCAGTACTTC
clone_size: -; v_call: TRBV28; d_call: -; j_call: TRBJ2-7; cdr3_aa: CASRVLSSYEQYF; cdr3_nt: TGTGCCAGCCGAGTGCTAAGCTCCTACGAGCAGTACTTC
clone_size: once; v_call: TRBV28; d_call: TRBD1; j_call: TRBJ1-1; cdr3_aa: CASRSTGDPEAFF; cdr3_nt: TGTGCCAGCAGGTCTACAGGGGATCCTGAAGCTTTCTTT